One T cell receptor (beta chain) is described in this entry. Sequencing was performed with immunoSEQ multiplex PCR; in TCRdb, only in-frame clones are kept and a portion is missing. This sample has approximately 26,000 clones, with about 80% found just once. The data were obtained in a study of memory CD4+ T cells and cytomegalovirus serostatus. CDR3 length: 14 residues. The sort gate was single viable CD3+CD4+CD8-CD45RO+ cells for memory CD4+ T cells. The sequence was collected from an adult in good health and CMV-seronegative. The V and J genes are TRBV21-1 and TRBJ2-5; the tabulated D call, TRBD1, remains unverified against the DNA. TRBV21-1 is a pseudogene segment. Material for sequencing was memory CD4+ T cells from blood. The CDR3 nucleotides read TGTGCCAGCAGCTCCCCAGGCTCCCAAGAGACCCAGTACTTC. This codes for CASSSPGSQETQYF.